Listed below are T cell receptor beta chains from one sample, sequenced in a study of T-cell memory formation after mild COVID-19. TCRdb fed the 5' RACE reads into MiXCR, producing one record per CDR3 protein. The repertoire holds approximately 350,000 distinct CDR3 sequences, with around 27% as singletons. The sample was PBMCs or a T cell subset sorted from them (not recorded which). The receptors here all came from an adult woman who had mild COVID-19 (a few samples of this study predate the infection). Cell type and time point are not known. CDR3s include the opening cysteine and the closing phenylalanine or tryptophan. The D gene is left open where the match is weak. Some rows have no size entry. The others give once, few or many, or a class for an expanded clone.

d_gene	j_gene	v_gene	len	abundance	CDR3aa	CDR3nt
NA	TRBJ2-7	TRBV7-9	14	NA	CASSLVVGSDEQYF	TGTGCCAGCAGCTTAGTAGTAGGCAGCGACGAGCAGTACTTC
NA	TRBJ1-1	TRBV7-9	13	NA	CASTIDGDTEAFF	TGTGCCAGCACCATCGACGGAGACACTGAAGCTTTCTTT
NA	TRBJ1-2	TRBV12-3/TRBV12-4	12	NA	CASSRTPVGYTF	TGTGCCAGCAGCCGGACACCGGTGGGCTACACCTTC
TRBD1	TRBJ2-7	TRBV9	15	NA	CASSVAPTGNYEQYF	TGTGCCAGCAGCGTAGCCCCGACAGGGAACTACGAGCAGTACTTC
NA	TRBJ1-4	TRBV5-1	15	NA	CASSSRDATNEKLFF	TGCGCCAGCAGCTCCCGGGACGCAACTAATGAAAAACTGTTTTTT
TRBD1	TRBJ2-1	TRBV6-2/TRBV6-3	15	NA	CASIFRDRVANEQFF	TGTGCCAGCATCTTCCGGGACAGGGTGGCCAATGAGCAGTTCTTC
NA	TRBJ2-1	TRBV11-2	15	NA	CASSPAGQTYNEQFF	TGTGCCAGCAGCCCAGCGGGACAGACCTACAATGAGCAGTTCTTC
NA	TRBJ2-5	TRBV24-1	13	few	CATRGTLQETQYF	TGTGCCACCCGAGGGACGCTCCAAGAGACCCAGTACTTC
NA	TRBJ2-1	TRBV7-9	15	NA	CASSFGRSGKDEQFF	TGTGCCAGCAGCTTTGGTCGGTCGGGGAAGGATGAGCAGTTCTTC
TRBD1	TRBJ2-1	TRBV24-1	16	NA	CATSDPPGQGFDEQFF	TGTGCCACCAGTGATCCACCGGGACAGGGTTTCGATGAGCAGTTCTTC
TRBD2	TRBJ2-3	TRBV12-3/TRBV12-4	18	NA	CASSFQGLAGGPRDTQYF	TGTGCCAGCAGTTTTCAGGGACTAGCGGGGGGCCCCAGGGATACGCAGTATTTT
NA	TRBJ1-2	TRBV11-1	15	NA	CASSPHLTVNYGYTF	TGTGCCAGCAGCCCTCACCTGACAGTGAACTATGGCTACACCTTC
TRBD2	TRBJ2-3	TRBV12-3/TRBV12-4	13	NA	CATRGVSTDTQYF	TGTGCCACCCGGGGGGTGAGCACAGATACGCAGTATTTT
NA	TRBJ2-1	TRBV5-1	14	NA	CASSQHDSYNEQFF	TGCGCCAGCAGCCAACACGACAGCTACAATGAGCAGTTCTTC
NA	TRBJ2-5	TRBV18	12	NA	CASSGGLETQYF	TGTGCCAGCTCAGGCGGTTTAGAGACCCAGTACTTC
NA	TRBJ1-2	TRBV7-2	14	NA	CASSLNGQYNGYTF	TGTGCCAGCAGCTTAAACGGACAGTATAATGGCTACACCTTC
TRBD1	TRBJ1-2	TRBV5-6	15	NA	CASSPGQGSNYGYTF	TGTGCCAGCAGCCCCGGACAGGGTAGCAACTATGGCTACACCTTC
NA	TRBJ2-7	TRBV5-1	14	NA	CASSLSRWDTGGDF	TGCGCCAGCAGCTTGTCGAGATGGGACACAGGAGGGGACTTC
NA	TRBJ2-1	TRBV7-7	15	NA	CASSPKVGQYNEQFF	TGTGCTAGCAGCCCAAAGGTGGGGCAGTACAATGAGCAGTTCTTC
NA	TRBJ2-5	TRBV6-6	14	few	CASSYSGGVETQYF	TGTGCCAGCAGTTACTCCGGTGGGGTAGAGACCCAGTACTTC
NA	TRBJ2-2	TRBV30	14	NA	CASLPRSLTGELFF	TGTGCCTCCCTCCCGAGGTCGCTCACCGGGGAGCTGTTTTTT
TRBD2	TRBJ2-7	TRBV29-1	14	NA	CSVAIAGRYYEQYF	TGCAGCGTTGCTATAGCGGGACGTTACTACGAGCAGTACTTC
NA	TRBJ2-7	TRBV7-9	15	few	CASSSPSGLTYEQYF	TGTGCCAGCAGCTCGCCATCAGGGCTCACCTACGAGCAGTACTTC
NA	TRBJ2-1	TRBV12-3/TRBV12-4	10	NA	CASSDGEQFF	TGTGCCAGCAGTGACGGTGAGCAGTTCTTC
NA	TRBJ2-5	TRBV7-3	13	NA	CASSKDPEETQYF	TGTGCCAGCAGTAAGGACCCAGAGGAGACCCAGTACTTC
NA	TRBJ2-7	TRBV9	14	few	CASSANEGLYEQYF	TGTGCCAGCAGCGCCAATGAGGGGCTCTACGAGCAGTACTTC
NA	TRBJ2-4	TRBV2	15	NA	CASSGNSLAKNIQYF	TGTGCCAGCAGTGGTAATTCACTAGCCAAAAACATTCAGTACTTC
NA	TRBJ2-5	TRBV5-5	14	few	CASSPTSYSETQYF	TGTGCCAGCAGCCCGACTAGTTATTCAGAGACCCAGTACTTC
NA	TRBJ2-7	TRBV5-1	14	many	CASSLGGGIYEQYF	TGCGCCAGCAGCTTGGGTGGGGGAATCTACGAGCAGTACTTC
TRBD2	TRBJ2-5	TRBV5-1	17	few	CASSLGLGLAGQETQYF	TGCGCCAGCAGCTTGGGGCTGGGACTAGCGGGCCAAGAGACCCAGTACTTC
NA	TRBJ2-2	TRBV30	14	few	CAWVGRDYTGELFF	TGTGCCTGGGTGGGCCGGGATTACACCGGGGAGCTGTTTTTT
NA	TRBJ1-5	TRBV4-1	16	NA	CASSPRGAGGNQPQHF	TGCGCCAGCAGCCCACGAGGGGCAGGGGGCAATCAGCCCCAGCATTTT
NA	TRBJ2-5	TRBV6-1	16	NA	CASARGDRYQGETQYF	TGTGCCAGCGCAAGGGGAGACCGCTACCAGGGAGAGACCCAGTACTTC
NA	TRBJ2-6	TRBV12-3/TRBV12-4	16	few	CASRSGTGSGANVLTF	TGTGCCAGCAGGTCAGGCACAGGGTCCGGGGCCAACGTCCTGACTTTC
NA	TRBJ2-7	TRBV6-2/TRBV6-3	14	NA	CASSYSSGSYEQYF	TGTGCCAGCAGTTACTCTAGCGGTAGCTACGAGCAGTACTTC
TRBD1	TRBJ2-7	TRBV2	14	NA	CASRNPQTGNEQYF	TGTGCCAGCAGGAACCCCCAGACAGGGAACGAGCAGTACTTC
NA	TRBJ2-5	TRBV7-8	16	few	CASIPSGGAPSETQYF	TGTGCCAGCATCCCGTCTGGCGGGGCCCCGAGTGAGACCCAGTACTTC
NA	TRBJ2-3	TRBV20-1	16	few	CSASLRGRGSTDTQYF	TGCAGTGCTAGTCTACGGGGGCGCGGGAGCACAGATACGCAGTATTTT
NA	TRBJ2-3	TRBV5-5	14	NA	CASRNWDNTDTQYF	TGTGCCAGCAGGAATTGGGACAACACAGATACGCAGTATTTT
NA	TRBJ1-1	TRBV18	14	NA	CASSNRRVNTEAFF	TGTGCCAGCTCCAACAGGCGAGTTAACACTGAAGCTTTCTTT
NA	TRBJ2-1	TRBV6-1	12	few	CASSESQSEQFF	TGTGCCAGCAGTGAAAGTCAAAGTGAGCAGTTCTTC